The 6 T cell receptor beta chains presented below share a single source sample, sequenced in a study of cytomegalovirus exposure and HLA in healthy donors. PCR involved 60 Vbeta and 13 Jbeta primers. TCRdb keeps only in-frame clones here, not all; method: immunoSEQ multiplex PCR. The table has roughly 170,000 clones, less than 90% seen once; the top ten hold around 4.1%. The specimen was PBMCs. The receptor set was obtained from a woman between 45 and 65 years old in good health and CMV-seropositive.

This clone was counted between two and nine times. The chain carries TRBV29-1 and TRBJ2-4, with 7 positions matching TRBD2. This CDR3 has 13 amino acids. Germline V lookup: CDR1 SQVTM, CDR2 ANQGSEA. The V gene end was trimmed by 4 bases and the J gene end by 6 bases; junction bases not matched to a gene: 6. CDR3 sequence reads: CSVVPGGINIQYF. DNA for the CDR3: TGCAGCGTTGTTCCCGGGGGGATAAACATTCAGTACTTC.

This clone has just a few counts. J is TRBJ2-4 and V is TRBV7-8; D may be TRBD2 (6 bases). CDR1 is SGHVS and CDR2 is FQNEAQ in the germline V gene. The CDR3 runs 18 residues. Trimming stripped 4 bases from V and 3 bases from J, with 22 bases between. The chain's CDR3 is CASSSTITGGGDKNIQYF. In DNA, the CDR3 is TGTGCCAGCAGCTCTACAATAACAGGAGGAGGGGACAAAAACATTCAGTACTTC.

The rearrangement uses TRBV5-4 and TRBJ2-2, with TRBD2 identical over 8 bases. CDR1 is SGHNT and CDR2 is YYREEE in the germline V gene (reference sequence). J was trimmed by 6 bases and V by 3 bases; bases with no gene match: 13. The CDR3 has 17 amino acids. The CDR3 DNA sequence: TGTGCCAGCAGCTCCCGGCGGGAGGCAGATGCCGCCGGGGAGCTGTTTTTT. Its translation: CASSSRREADAAGELFF.

The gene calls are TRBV11-2 and TRBJ2-3, with D perhaps TRBD1 (6 bases). Germline V gives CDR1 SGHAT, CDR2 FQNNGV. The CDR3 is 14 amino acids. The germline V and J ends were trimmed by 5 bases and 2 bases, with 11 bases remaining between them. CDR3 nucleotides: TGTGCCAGCAGCCCCCGGGGACACACAGATACGCAGTATTTT. It yields the protein CASSPRGHTDTQYF.

This clone has only a few counts. The V gene is TRBV6-1, the J gene TRBJ1-4; 11 bases agree with TRBD1. CDR1 and CDR2 from the germline V gene are MNHNS and SASEGT. The length of the CDR3 is 15 residues. V lost 4 bases, J lost 8 bases, and 6 bases stayed unmatched. Here the CDR3 reads CASSATGTGGEKLFF. The CDR3 DNA reads TGTGCCAGCAGTGCGACTGGGACAGGGGGGGAAAAACTGTTTTTT.

In the case of this clone: This is likely a read error, given that the CDR3 carries no conserved phenylalanine or tryptophan at its end. The CDR3 sequence is CAWSLDSLNTEAFS. In DNA form, the CDR3 reads TGTGCCTGGAGTTTAGACAGCCTGAACACTGAAGCTTTCTCT. V gene TRBV30 combines with J gene TRBJ1-1, with D perhaps matching TRBD1 (5 bases). CDR1 and CDR2 from the germline V gene are GTSNPN and SVGIG (reference sequence). This CDR3 spans 14 amino acids. V was cut by 2 bases and J by 0 bases, with 10 bases left in between.